The T cell receptor beta chain described here comes from a study of shared clonotypes between healthy human individuals. This clone was seen at least ten times. TCRdb's copy holds only in-frame clones and misses some; the assay was immunoSEQ multiplex PCR. This table has about 99,000 clones, roughly 50% appearing once. What was sequenced was PBMCs. The clonotype was recovered from a woman aged 40 to 55 in good health. Some clones in this sample may be carry-over from other donors' samples.

CDR3 sequence: CASSPFVGKTYGYTF. In nucleotides, the CDR3 is TGTGCCAGCTCACCCTTCGTGGGGAAAACCTATGGCTACACCTTC. This chain connects TRBV18 to TRBJ1-2; D is uncertain. CDR1 and CDR2 (germline): KGHSH, LQKENI. CDR3 length equals 15 residues. V was clipped by 3 bases and J by 4 bases, with 15 bases between them.